Sequencing of this T cell receptor beta chain was carried out in a study of blood T cell repertoires in COVID-19. Turning to the study itself: The study drew acute and convalescent COVID-19 samples from the United States, Italy and Spain.

Original analysis: Reference gene primers were amplified, and this amplification served to estimate nucleated cell counts. Sequencing was performed with immunoSEQ multiplex PCR; in TCRdb, only in-frame clones are kept and a portion is missing. D and trimming come from the DNA, and the V and J calls and clone size come from that table. This sample has a few hundred thousand clones; more than 80% occur once, and the top ten carry roughly 6.7%. The CDR3 runs 17 residues. Trimming cost V 4 bases and J 2 bases; bases outside gene matches: 9. CDR1 is SGHRS and CDR2 is YFSETQ in the germline V gene. The rearrangement joins TRBV5-1 to TRBJ2-1; the match to TRBD2 covers 10 bases. Sequencing used peripheral blood. The receptor was derived from a man between 18 and 29 years old who had recovered from COVID-19. CDR3 protein: CASSPGASGSTYNEQFF. The CDR3 DNA sequence: TGCGCCAGCAGCCCTGGGGCTAGCGGGAGTACCTACAATGAGCAGTTCTTC.